This T cell receptor (beta chain) was found in a study of Graves' ophthalmopathy and Graves' hyperthyroidism. Overall study findings and caveats: Researchers report that a 13-signature model separated ophthalmopathy from stable hyperthyroidism, posting 87.88% sensitivity and roughly 83% specificity. The majority of expanded thyroid clonotypes above 0.001 frequency also occurred in blood.

This clonotype has only a few counts. As yet, its antigen is unknown. One junction end does not reproduce the germline sequence, and a read error may be involved. In germline, CDR1 is KGHSH, CDR2 LQKENI. The CDR3 length is 14 residues. Symptoms, serum thyroxine and TRAb, thyroid ultrasound, and orbital computed tomography formed the diagnostic basis. Scientists amplified the TCR beta CDR3 regions from RNA transcripts. RT-PCR was first run with HTBI primers, then multiplex PCR in a second round. TCRdb ran MiXCR on the multiplex PCR reads and lists one entry per CDR3 protein. The repertoire consists of about 500,000 distinct CDR3 sequences, with roughly an eighth occurring once and the leading ten covering about 9.4%.

This chain uses TRBV18 with TRBJ1-5, with D unclear. Sample: blood. The source of this sequence is a woman aged 25 to 45 with Graves' ophthalmopathy. Here the CDR3 reads CASSPGQLNQPQDF. CDR3 coding DNA: TGTGCCAGCTCACCAGGTCAGTTAAATCAGCCCCAGGATTTT.